The text below deals with one T cell receptor (beta chain). What it binds is unknown. The data derive from a study of T cell responses to AZD1222 COVID-19 vaccine. Findings and caveats of the study: Just a handful of AZD1222 recipients were seropositive at baseline. Nearly half of spike-specific TCRs reportedly target variant regions that are unmutated in the B.1.351 and B.1.1.7 variants. White British donors predominated, females outnumbered males, and clonal diversity was possibly underestimated.

Produced via immunoSEQ multiplex PCR; TCRdb's table is partial and in-frame only. Of around 120,000 clones detected, approximately 85% appear once; the ten largest clones hold roughly 1.7%. The CDR3 spans 17 residues. V shed 4 bases and J 3 bases; nucleotides not matched to a gene: 10. CDR1 is SGDLS and CDR2 is YYNGEE in the germline V gene. This clonotype originated in an adult in good health. The chain employs TRBV9 and TRBJ1-6, with 7 positions matching TRBD1. The specimen comprised peripheral blood, sampled on day 0 of AZD1222 vaccination. The CDR3 sequence: CASSPKQGDVYNSPLHF. As DNA, the CDR3 is TGTGCCAGCAGCCCGAAGCAGGGGGACGTCTATAATTCACCCCTCCACTTT.